Presented here are 30 T cell receptor beta chains from one specimen sequenced in a study of blood T cell repertoires in COVID-19. Repertoires were generated with immunoSEQ multiplex PCR, while TCRdb's copy carries only in-frame clones and drops some. The table has 200,000 to 250,000 clones, about nine tenths seen once. The sequenced sample was PBMCs or T cells enriched from blood (not recorded which). Receptors originate from a woman aged 45 to 65 in a cohort exposed to, infected with or recovered from COVID-19 (not recorded which).

V is TRBV18 and J is TRBJ2-7, with TRBD2 matching over 9 bases. This CDR3 contains 16 residues. Germline lookup yields CDR1 KGHSH and CDR2 LQKENI. J was trimmed by 4 bases and V by 0 bases; bases with no gene match: 7. The CDR3 DNA reads TGTGCCAGCTCACCACCGGCGGGGGGGGGTCTTTACGAGCAGTACTTC. Residues: CASSPPAGGGLYEQYF.

The chain joins TRBV5-1 to TRBJ2-5; D is uncertain. Germline loops: CDR1 SGHRS, CDR2 YFSETQ. V gave up 7 bases and J gave up 5 bases, with 6 bases separating them. The length of the CDR3 is 10 residues. The CDR3 nucleotides read TGCGCCAGCTTCGGGGAGACCCAGTACTTC. It specifies CASFGETQYF.

V is TRBV7-6 and J is TRBJ2-5; D is perhaps TRBD2 (5 bases). The CDR3 is 15 amino acids. Per the germline V gene, CDR1 is SGHVS and CDR2 is FNYEAQ. Trimming took 3 bases from V and 3 from J, leaving 14 bases between them. The CDR3 protein is CASSFRRAGEETQYF. DNA for the CDR3: TGTGCCAGCAGCTTCCGCCGGGCGGGTGAAGAGACCCAGTACTTC.

The rearrangement joins TRBV15 to TRBJ1-2; D gene ambiguous. V was clipped by 0 bases and J by 7 bases, with 9 bases between them. Germline V gives CDR1 LNHNV, CDR2 YYDKDF (reference sequence). The CDR3 spans 13 residues. CDR3 residues: CATSREQIFGYTF. The DNA of the CDR3 is TGTGCCACCAGCAGAGAACAGATCTTTGGCTACACCTTC. The whole variable domain, remainder taken from reference TRBV15 and TRBJ1-2, is DAMVIQNPRYQVTQFGKPVTLSCSQTLNHNVMYWYQQKSSQAPKLLFHYYDKDFNNEADTPDNFQSRRPNTSFCFLDIRSPGLGDTAMYLCATSREQIFGYTFGSGTRLTVV.

The chain combines TRBV4-3 with TRBJ1-4, with 7 bases aligning to TRBD1. Trimming removed 5 bases from V and 2 bases from J; junction bases left unmatched: 5. Per germline, CDR1 LGHNA and CDR2 YSLEER. The CDR3 sequence is 15 residues long. CDR3 residues: CASSARQGTNEKLFF. In DNA form, the CDR3 reads TGCGCCAGCAGCGCCCGACAGGGTACTAATGAAAAACTGTTTTTT.

J is TRBJ1-2 and V is TRBV19; D perhaps matches TRBD1 (6 bases). CDR3 length: 14 amino acids. Per the germline V gene, CDR1 is LNHDA and CDR2 is SQIVND (reference sequence). V was clipped by 6 bases and J by 7 bases, with 18 bases between them. The CDR3 loop is CASSSTGRPLGYTF. The CDR3 nucleotides read TGTGCCAGTAGCTCTACAGGGAGACCGCTTGGCTACACCTTC.

V gene TRBV28 combines with J gene TRBJ1-2; TRBD1 matches 9 bases. V trimming: 8 bases; J trimming: 4 bases; junction bases outside the gene matches: 8. The germline V gene has CDR1 MDHEN and CDR2 SYDVKM. This CDR3 has 14 residues. The CDR3 region has the DNA TGTGCCAGCTGGATTCCGGGACAGGGCTATGGCTACACCTTC. Amino acids: CASWIPGQGYGYTF.

The J gene is TRBJ1-1, the V gene TRBV6-5; TRBD1 matches at 7 bases. With V trimmed by 6 bases and J by 4 bases, 11 bases remained unmatched. The CDR3 extends over 15 amino acids. Germline CDR1 MNHEY, CDR2 SVGAGI. The DNA for the CDR3 is TGTGCCAGCAGCCGCGACAGGGTTCCAGGCACTGAAGCTTTCTTT. This translates into CASSRDRVPGTEAFF.

This sequence joins TRBV10-2 and TRBJ2-5; D is possibly TRBD2 (6 bases). With 7 bases removed from V and 5 bases from J, the gap between germline ends came to 14 bases. This CDR3 is 13 amino acids long. CDR1 WSHSY and CDR2 SAAADI come from the germline V gene. The CDR3 loop is CASIATRGETQYF. The DNA for the CDR3 is TGCGCCAGCATTGCGACTAGAGGGGAGACCCAGTACTTC.

The J gene is TRBJ1-2, the V gene TRBV4-3; D is ambiguous. Germline V gives CDR1 LGHNA, CDR2 YSLEER. Trimming removed 4 bases at V and 2 bases at J, with 8 bases between. The CDR3 has 13 residues. For the CDR3, the DNA is TGCGCCAGCAGCCTGAGAGGGAACTATGGCTACACCTTC. Amino acids: CASSLRGNYGYTF.

The count of this clone is one. The chain links TRBV5-6 to TRBJ1-1, with D possibly matching TRBD1 (5 bases). CDR1 is SGHDT, CDR2 YYEEEE, per germline. This CDR3 is built from 13 residues. Trimming removed 1 base at V and 7 bases at J, with 11 bases between. The CDR3 DNA reads TGTGCCAGCAGCTTGCAGGGAATCTATGAAGCTTTCTTT. This sequence encodes CASSLQGIYEAFF.

The CDR3 DNA reads as TGCGCCAGCAGCTTGGGGTCTAGGAACACTGAAGCTTTCTTT. Encoded protein: CASSLGSRNTEAFF. The V gene is TRBV5-1, the J gene TRBJ1-1; no definite D call. In germline, CDR1 is SGHRS, CDR2 YFSETQ. V was pared by 0 bases and J by 1 base, with 7 bases between. The CDR3 extends over 14 amino acids.

In nucleotides, the CDR3 is TGTGCCAGCAGCTTAGGGGCCGTGCCAGGCTACACCTTC. It yields the protein CASSLGAVPGYTF. The V gene is TRBV7-9, the J gene TRBJ1-2; no definite D call. V was trimmed by 1 base and J by 8 bases, leaving 11 bases between them. Germline loops: CDR1 SEHNR, CDR2 FQNEAQ (reference sequence). There are 13 residues in the CDR3.

The V gene is TRBV9, the J gene TRBJ2-1; D gene uncertain. The CDR3 totals 16 residues. Trimming stripped 3 bases from V and 0 bases from J, with 13 bases between. Germline V gene data show CDR1 as SGDLS and CDR2 as YYNGEE. Here the CDR3 reads CASSGPLASSYNEQFF. The CDR3 nucleotides read TGTGCCAGCAGCGGCCCCCTGGCCAGCTCCTACAATGAGCAGTTCTTC.

The chain is built from TRBV4-2 and TRBJ2-2; TRBD2 is a possible D gene (6 bases). The CDR3 runs to 14 residues. The V gene lost 4 bases and the J gene lost 5 bases, with 11 bases spanning the gap. CDR1 LGHNA and CDR2 YNFKEQ come from the germline V gene. The CDR3 loop is CASSRQEGTGELFF. In nucleotides, the CDR3 is TGTGCCAGCAGCCGCCAGGAGGGAACCGGGGAGCTGTTTTTT.

V is TRBV7-8 and J is TRBJ1-2, with D unclear. Germline values: CDR1 SGHVS, CDR2 FQNEAQ. CDR3 length: 16 amino acids. Deletions cut 1 base from V and 6 bases from J, with 18 bases between. The CDR3 DNA follows: TGTGCCAGCAGCTTAGTGGCAGGAGGTATTCGGGATGGCTACACCTTC. This encodes CASSLVAGGIRDGYTF. The whole variable domain, remainder taken from reference TRBV7-8 and TRBJ1-2, is GAGVSQSPRYKVAKRGQDVALRCDPISGHVSLFWYQQALGQGPEFLTYFQNEAQLDKSGLPSDRFFAERPEGSVSTLKIQRTQQEDSAVYLCASSLVAGGIRDGYTFGSGTRLTVV.

V and J are TRBV5-1 and TRBJ2-1, with 13 bases aligning to TRBD2. This CDR3 region has 19 residues. After removal of 0 bases from V and 0 bases from J, the junction contained 6 bases not matched to a gene. Looked up from germline, CDR1 is SGHRS and CDR2 is YFSETQ. The CDR3 DNA is TGCGCCAGCAGCTTGGGCAGGACTAGCGGGGGCCTCTCCTACAATGAGCAGTTCTTC. This sequence encodes CASSLGRTSGGLSYNEQFF.

The chain links TRBV2 to TRBJ2-3; D is perhaps TRBD2 (6 bases). Germline V lookup: CDR1 SNHLY, CDR2 FYNNEI. CDR3 length equals 13 residues. V was pared by 6 bases and J by 3 bases, with 10 bases between. CDR3 sequence reads: CASRTRGTDTQYF. The DNA of the CDR3 is TGTGCCAGCAGGACCCGGGGGACAGATACGCAGTATTTT.

The rearrangement joins TRBV9 to TRBJ1-2; TRBD1 matches at 8 bases. V shed 4 bases, J shed 6 bases, and the junction held 11 bases outside the gene matches. This CDR3 region has 15 residues. Germline assignment: CDR1 SGDLS and CDR2 YYNGEE. The DNA for the CDR3 is TGTGCCAGCAGCCTAGACAGGGGCGACTGGGATGGCTACACCTTC. Translating it yields CASSLDRGDWDGYTF.

This chain connects TRBV5-1 to TRBJ1-2; no firm D call. The germline CDR1 and CDR2 sequences are SGHRS and YFSETQ. The CDR3 is 11 residues long. V gave up 5 bases and J gave up 3 bases, with 5 bases separating them. Here the CDR3 reads CASRRDYGYTF. CDR3 bases: TGCGCCAGCAGGCGAGACTATGGCTACACCTTC.

This clone was detected only once. The chain carries TRBV4-2 and TRBJ1-2; 8 positions agree with TRBD1. The CDR3 covers 16 residues. After removal of 4 bases from V and 0 bases from J, the junction contained 7 bases not matched to a gene. Germline lookup yields CDR1 LGHNA and CDR2 YNFKEQ. CDR3 bases: TGTGCCAGCAGCCCGTCGGACAGGGCAGCTAACTATGGCTACACCTTC. This gives the protein CASSPSDRAANYGYTF.

V is TRBV18 and J is TRBJ2-4; TRBD2 matches 11 bases. CDR1 is KGHSH, CDR2 LQKENI, per germline. J was trimmed by 5 bases and V by 3 bases; bases with no gene match: 3. The CDR3 runs to 15 residues. The CDR3 region has the DNA TGTGCCAGCTCACCTCTGGGACTAGCGGAAAACATTCAGTACTTC. Protein product: CASSPLGLAENIQYF.

The chain is built from TRBV30 and TRBJ1-5; perhaps TRBD1 as D (5 bases). V was pared by 2 bases and J by 6 bases, with 14 bases between. This CDR3 is 14 amino acids long. The germline CDR1 and CDR2 sequences are GTSNPN and SVGIG (reference sequence). CDR3 bases: TGTGCCTGGAGTCCCGTGGGGGGTATTCAGCCCCAGCATTTT. This translates into CAWSPVGGIQPQHF. Using reference TRBV30 and TRBJ1-5 for the parts outside the CDR3, the full variable domain is SQTIHQWPATLVQPVGSPLSLECTVEGTSNPNLYWYRQAAGRGLQLLFYSVGIGQISSEVPQNLSASRPQDRQFILSSKKLLLSDSGFYLCAWSPVGGIQPQHFGDGTRLSIL.

This clone appeared a few times. The chain recombines TRBV2 with TRBJ2-1; TRBD1 aligns across 10 bases. V shed 6 bases, J shed 8 bases, and the junction held 7 bases outside the gene matches. This CDR3 region has 14 residues. The V gene's germline CDR1 is SNHLY and CDR2 FYNNEI. Here the CDR3 DNA reads TGTGCCAGCAGCCGGCCCGACAGGGGGCATGAGCAGTTCTTC. Translating it yields CASSRPDRGHEQFF. The variable domain in full, completed from reference TRBV2 and TRBJ2-1, reads EPEVTQTPSHQVTQMGQEVILRCVPISNHLYFYWYRQILGQKVEFLVSFYNNEISEKSEIFDDQFSVERPDGSNFTLKIRSTKLEDSAMYFCASSRPDRGHEQFFGPGTRLTVL.

The V and J genes are TRBV6-5 and TRBJ1-2, with unresolved D. CDR3 length: 15 amino acids. Per germline, CDR1 MNHEY and CDR2 SVGAGI. V lost 5 bases and J 7 bases, leaving 20 bases between the germline ends. The chain's CDR3 is CASSPRLLGLGGYTF. CDR3 nucleotides: TGTGCCAGCAGTCCTCGACTGTTGGGTTTGGGTGGCTACACCTTC.

The chain recombines TRBV6-2 or TRBV6-3 with TRBJ1-5; D is ambiguous. The germline V gene has CDR1 MNHEY and CDR2 SVGEGT. This CDR3 has 13 amino acids. V was cut by 2 bases and J by 4 bases, with 6 bases left in between. Here the CDR3 reads CASSYTNNQPQHF. The CDR3 bases are TGTGCCAGCAGTTACACAAATAATCAGCCCCAGCATTTT.

The chain employs TRBV30 and TRBJ2-2, with D possibly matching TRBD1 (5 bases). Germline V gene data show CDR1 as GTSNPN and CDR2 as SVGIG (reference sequence). V was trimmed by 3 bases and J by 3 bases, leaving 14 bases between them. The CDR3 sequence is 15 residues long. In DNA form, the CDR3 reads TGTGCCTGGAGGTGGGGTCAGGGTCACACCGGGGAGCTGTTTTTT. Its translation is CAWRWGQGHTGELFF.

This clone was counted once. This sequence joins TRBV4-3 and TRBJ1-4; TRBD1 agrees at 9 bases. Trimming at V came to 4 bases and at J to 7 bases, leaving 7 bases not matched to a gene. Germline CDR1 reads LGHNA; CDR2 reads YSLEER. CDR3 length equals 15 residues. The DNA for the CDR3 is TGCGCCAGCAGCCTAAACAGGGGGCTAGGTGAAAAACTGTTTTTT. Amino acids: CASSLNRGLGEKLFF.

This chain uses TRBV4-1 with TRBJ1-2; D gene ambiguous. Trimming took off 1 base at V and 2 bases at J, with 14 bases between the two ends. Germline V gene data show CDR1 as MGHRA and CDR2 as YSYEKL. There are 16 residues in the CDR3. This CDR3 reads CASSQGALGRNYGYTF. The CDR3 DNA reads as TGCGCCAGCAGCCAAGGCGCCCTCGGGAGGAACTATGGCTACACCTTC.

CDR3 nucleotides: TGTGCCAGCAGCGAAAACCAGGGGGCGAACACCGGGGAGCTGTTTTTT. Protein product: CASSENQGANTGELFF. The rearrangement uses TRBV5-6 and TRBJ2-2; TRBD1 matches at 7 bases. Germline lookup yields CDR1 SGHDT and CDR2 YYEEEE. V gave up 4 bases and J gave up 0 bases; unmatched junction bases: 6. This CDR3 contains 16 residues.